The source of this TCR beta chain is a study of blood T cell repertoires in COVID-19. The overall study: The United States, Italy and Spain provided the acute and convalescent COVID-19 samples.

Per the study methods: Reference gene primer amplification gave estimated nucleated cell counts. Libraries were prepared by immunoSEQ multiplex PCR; TCRdb keeps only in-frame clonotypes and omits some of them. From that table come the V and J calls and clone size; the DNA was used to work out D and trimming. Counted here are under 300,000 clones, approximately 88% occurring once; the ten biggest clones make up around 2.5%. CDR3 size: 13 residues. Germline V gene data show CDR1 as MNHEY and CDR2 as SVGAGI. With V trimmed by 6 bases and J by 4 bases, 6 bases remained unmatched. Participants were aged roughly 18 to 90 years from approximately 24 US areas. This clone occurred a few times.

Material: PBMCs or T cells enriched from blood (not recorded which). This chain joins TRBV6-5 and TRBJ2-7; 7 positions agree with TRBD2. The receptor was isolated from a woman aged 40 to 55 with acute COVID-19. Written as DNA, the CDR3 is TGTGCCAGCAGACCAGCGGGGTATTACGAGCAGTACTTC. It yields the protein CASRPAGYYEQYF.